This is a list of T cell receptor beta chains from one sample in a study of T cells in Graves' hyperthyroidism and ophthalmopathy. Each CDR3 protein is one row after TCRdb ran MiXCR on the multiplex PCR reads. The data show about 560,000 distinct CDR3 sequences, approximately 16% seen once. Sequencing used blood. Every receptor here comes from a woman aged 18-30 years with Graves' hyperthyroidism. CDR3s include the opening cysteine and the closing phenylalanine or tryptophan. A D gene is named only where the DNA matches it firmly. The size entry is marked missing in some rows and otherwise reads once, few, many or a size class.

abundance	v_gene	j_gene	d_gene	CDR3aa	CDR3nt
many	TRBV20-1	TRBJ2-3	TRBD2	CSAGPGLAGADTQYF	TGCAGTGCTGGCCCCGGACTAGCGGGAGCAGATACGCAGTATTTT
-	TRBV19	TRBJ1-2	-	CASSIEGVYNYGYTF	TGTGCCAGTAGTATAGAAGGAGTTTATAACTATGGCTACACCTTC
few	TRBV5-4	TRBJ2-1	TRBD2	CASSYTSGRAPEQFF	TGTGCCAGCAGCTACACTAGCGGGAGGGCCCCTGAGCAGTTCTTC
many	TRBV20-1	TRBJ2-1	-	CSAGLGTYNEQFF	TGCAGTGCGGGGTTAGGGACCTACAATGAGCAGTTCTTC
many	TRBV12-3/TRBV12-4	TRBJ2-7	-	CASRQPLGDEQYF	TGTGCCAGCCGCCAACCCCTAGGGGACGAGCAGTACTTC
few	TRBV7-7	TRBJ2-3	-	CASSPLSRGGGTDTQYF	TGTGCCAGCAGTCCCCTTTCACGGGGTGGGGGCACAGATACGCAGTATTTT
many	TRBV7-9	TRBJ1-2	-	CASSLASTGNYGYTF	TGTGCCAGCAGCTTAGCGAGTACAGGGAACTATGGCTACACCTTC
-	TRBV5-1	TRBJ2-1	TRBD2	CASSWRGAGNNEQFF	TGCGCCAGCAGCTGGCGGGGGGCCGGGAACAATGAGCAGTTCTTC
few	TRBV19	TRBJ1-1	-	CASSMGSDTEAFF	TGTGCCAGTAGTATGGGGAGCGACACTGAAGCTTTCTTT
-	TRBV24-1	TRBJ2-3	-	CATSDGGENTDTQYF	TGTGCCACCAGTGATGGAGGCGAAAACACAGATACGCAGTATTTT
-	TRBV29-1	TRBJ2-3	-	CSVDTDTQYF	TGCAGCGTTGACACGGATACGCAGTATTTT
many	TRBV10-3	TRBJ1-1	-	CAATSKGRAEAFF	TGTGCCGCGACCAGCAAGGGAAGGGCTGAAGCTTTCTTT
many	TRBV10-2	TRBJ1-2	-	CASRGFREATKGDGYTF	TGCGCCAGCAGGGGGTTCAGGGAAGCCACTAAGGGAGATGGCTACACCTTC
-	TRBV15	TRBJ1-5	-	CATSIFRGGNQPQHF	TGTGCCACCAGCATATTTCGGGGAGGCAATCAGCCCCAGCATTTT
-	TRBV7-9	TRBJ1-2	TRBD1	CASSTTGSYGYTF	TGTGCCAGCAGCACGACAGGGTCCTATGGCTACACCTTC
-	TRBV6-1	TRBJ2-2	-	CASRVPGGDTGELFF	TGTGCCAGCAGAGTTCCAGGGGGGGACACCGGGGAGCTGTTTTTT
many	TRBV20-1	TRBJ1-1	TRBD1	CSARTTGTGRTEAFF	TGCAGTGCTAGGACGACCGGGACAGGGCGGACTGAAGCTTTCTTT
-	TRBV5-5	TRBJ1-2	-	CASSLGGGADYGYTF	TGTGCCAGCAGCTTGGGGGGAGGGGCAGACTATGGCTACACCTTC
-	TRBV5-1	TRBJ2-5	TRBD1	CASSSGTGAETQYF	TGCGCCAGCAGCTCCGGGACAGGGGCAGAGACCCAGTACTTC
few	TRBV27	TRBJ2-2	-	CASSLNQGGYGGELFF	TGTGCCAGCAGTTTAAACCAGGGGGGCTATGGCGGGGAGCTGTTTTTT
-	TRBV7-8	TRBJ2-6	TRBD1	CASSGGQGYFSGANVLTF	TGTGCCAGCAGCGGGGGACAGGGATATTTCTCTGGGGCCAACGTCCTGACTTTC
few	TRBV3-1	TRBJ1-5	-	CASSLRWGWDQPQHF	TGTGCCAGCAGCCTAAGGTGGGGGTGGGATCAGCCCCAGCATTTT
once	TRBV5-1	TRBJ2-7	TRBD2	CASKAGRESLHEQYF	TGCGCCAGTAAGGCCGGGCGGGAGTCTCTCCACGAGCAGTACTTC
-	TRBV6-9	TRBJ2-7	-	CASSSGGTRGEQYF	TGTGCCAGCAGTTCCGGCGGGACCAGGGGGGAGCAGTACTTC
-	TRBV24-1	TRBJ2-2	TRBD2	CATSDLSGSANTGELFF	TGTGCCACCAGTGATTTAAGCGGGAGCGCGAACACCGGGGAGCTGTTTTTT
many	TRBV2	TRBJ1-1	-	CASTGGPDRSTEAFF	TGTGCCAGCACGGGGGGACCGGATCGGAGCACTGAAGCTTTCTTT
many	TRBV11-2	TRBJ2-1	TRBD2	CASNSIRLAPYNEQFF	TGTGCCAGCAACTCAATCCGACTAGCGCCGTACAATGAGCAGTTCTTC
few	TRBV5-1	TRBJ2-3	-	CASSLDVGSTDTQYF	TGCGCCAGCAGCTTGGATGTGGGATCCACAGATACGCAGTATTTT
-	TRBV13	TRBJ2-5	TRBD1	CASSHYRGRETQYF	TGTGCCAGCAGCCACTACAGGGGGCGGGAGACCCAGTACTTC
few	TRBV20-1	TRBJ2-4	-	CSASPKNIQYF	TGCAGTGCTAGTCCCAAAAACATTCAGTACTTC
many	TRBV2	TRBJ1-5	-	CASSATGEGPQHF	TGTGCCAGCAGTGCGACGGGGGAGGGGCCCCAGCATTTT
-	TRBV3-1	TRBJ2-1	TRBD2	CASSQGASGGNYNDQFF	TGTGCCAGCAGCCAAGGGGCTAGCGGGGGGAACTACAATGATCAGTTCTTC
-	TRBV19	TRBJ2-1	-	CASGGRQSKFF	TGTGCCAGTGGGGGGAGACAGTCGAAGTTCTTC
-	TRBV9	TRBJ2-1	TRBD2	CASSVGVTSGGGAYNEQFF	TGTGCCAGCAGCGTAGGGGTGACTAGCGGGGGGGGGGCCTACAATGAGCAGTTCTTC
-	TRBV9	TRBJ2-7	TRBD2	CASSVGPSGNSYEQYF	TGTGCCAGCAGCGTAGGGCCTAGCGGGAACTCCTACGAGCAGTACTTC
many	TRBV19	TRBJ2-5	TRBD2	CASSPLAGGRETQYF	TGTGCCAGTAGTCCGCTAGCGGGAGGACGAGAGACCCAGTACTTC
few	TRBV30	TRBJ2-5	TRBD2	CAWSPGLADQETQYF	TGTGCCTGGAGCCCAGGACTAGCGGACCAAGAGACCCAGTACTTC
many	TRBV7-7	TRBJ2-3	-	CASSLGAGFTDTQYF	TGTGCTAGCAGCTTGGGGGCAGGATTCACAGATACGCAGTATTTT
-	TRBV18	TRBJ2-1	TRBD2	CASSPGASGSSDEQFF	TGTGCCAGCTCACCGGGGGCTAGCGGGAGTTCCGATGAGCAGTTCTTC
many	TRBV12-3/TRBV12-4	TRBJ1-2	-	CASSFYNYGYTF	TGTGCCAGCAGTTTCTATAACTATGGCTACACCTTC
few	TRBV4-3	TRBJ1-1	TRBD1	CASSPWTGCCPEAFF	TGCGCCAGCAGCCCGTGGACAGGTTGTTGCCCTGAAGCTTTCTTT
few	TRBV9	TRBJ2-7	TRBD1	CASSVGRQGARDEQYF	TGTGCCAGCAGCGTAGGGAGGCAGGGGGCGCGGGACGAGCAGTACTTC
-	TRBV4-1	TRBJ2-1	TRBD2	CASSKRSVLAGDQTSYNEQFF	TGCGCCAGCAGCAAGAGGTCTGTGCTAGCGGGGGACCAAACCTCCTACAATGAGCAGTTCTTC
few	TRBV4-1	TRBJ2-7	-	CASSQVPPTQAGYEQYF	TGCGCCAGCAGCCAAGTCCCCCCTACACAGGCGGGCTACGAGCAGTACTTC
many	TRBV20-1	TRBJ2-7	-	CSAEGGSYEQYF	TGCAGTGCTGAAGGGGGATCCTACGAGCAGTACTTC
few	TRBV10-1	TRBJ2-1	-	CASSEAREFSYNEQFF	TGCGCCAGCAGTGAGGCTCGGGAGTTTTCTTACAATGAGCAGTTCTTC
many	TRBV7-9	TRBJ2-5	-	CASTGSDSETQYF	TGTGCCAGTACAGGCTCGGACTCGGAGACCCAGTACTTC
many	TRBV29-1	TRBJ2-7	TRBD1	CSVAPGQGSEQYF	TGCAGCGTTGCCCCGGGACAGGGGTCCGAGCAGTACTTC
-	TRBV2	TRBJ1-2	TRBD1	CASRSGTGGPGYTF	TGTGCCAGCAGATCCGGGACAGGGGGCCCTGGCTACACCTTC
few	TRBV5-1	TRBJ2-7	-	CASSLGNRGEQYF	TGCGCCAGCAGCTTGGGGAACCGGGGTGAGCAGTACTTC
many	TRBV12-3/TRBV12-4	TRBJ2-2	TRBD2	CASRSSGGANTGELFF	TGTGCCAGCAGGTCTAGCGGGGGCGCGAACACCGGGGAGCTGTTTTTT
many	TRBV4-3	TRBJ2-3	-	CASSPQGKSTDTQYF	TGCGCCAGCAGCCCCCAGGGCAAGAGCACAGATACGCAGTATTTT